The text below deals with one T cell receptor beta chain. This clonotype was recorded many times. The specificity of this receptor is unknown. No qualities accompany the bases; no much larger clone lies one base away. The run used an Illumina HiSeq 2500. TCR beta libraries were prepared by quantitative 5'-RACE with molecular barcodes. Per the original workflow: Disease-linked TCR variants were identified with a new computational method built on a probabilistic model of VDJ rearrangement. In TCRdb, the public reads were trimmed at Q25 with fastp and aligned with MiXCR, with productive beta chains retained. Rows merge per CDR3 protein into single entries with the most common DNA and genes. The V and J calls, along with clone size, are taken from TCRdb and not from the paper's own processing. The table for this sample lists around 42,000 distinct CDR3 sequences; less than 3% of them were counted only once. The ten largest clones take up 4.6% of the sample.

The sample originates from a study of CD8 T cells in ankylosing spondylitis (TCRdb year 2017). At the level of the whole study: The study set out to find disease-linked TCR variants by profiling T cell receptor beta repertoires in ankylosing spondylitis patients and healthy donors. Peripheral blood was sampled, and synovial fluid was also collected from ankylosing spondylitis patients. The full study cohort was made up of 20 to 25 ankylosing spondylitis patients and more than 90 healthy donors. Overall study outcomes, separate from this receptor: Significant enrichment of the disease-linked clones was reported in matched synovial fluid samples from ankylosing spondylitis patients. A TCR beta motif of several highly homologous amino acid variants appeared characteristic of blood from ankylosing spondylitis patients. A CD8+ phenotype was shown by the disease-linked clones, which were found at relatively low frequencies in peripheral blood. Some of the motif variants had been reported before in the synovial fluid and blood of reactive arthritis patients, a finding that suggests common disease-initiation mechanisms.

The CDR3 numbers 19 residues from cysteine through phenylalanine. Only the CDR3 DNA stays, 57 bases, in frame from base 1. The CDR1 and CDR2 encoded by the germline V gene are SGDLS and YYNGEE. V has 4 bases trimmed and J has 4 bases trimmed; junction bases matching no gene number 14. The TCR sequence derives from a male donor with ankylosing spondylitis or in good health (not recorded which). The chain employs TRBV9 and TRBJ2-7, with 16 junctional bases fitting TRBD2. Sequenced sample: blood, either unsorted or a sorted T cell fraction (not recorded which). The DNA reads TGTGCCAGCAGCCCCCGTCCCGGGACTAGCGGGAGGGCCGTTTACGAGCAGTACTTC. The translation is CASSPRPGTSGRAVYEQYF.